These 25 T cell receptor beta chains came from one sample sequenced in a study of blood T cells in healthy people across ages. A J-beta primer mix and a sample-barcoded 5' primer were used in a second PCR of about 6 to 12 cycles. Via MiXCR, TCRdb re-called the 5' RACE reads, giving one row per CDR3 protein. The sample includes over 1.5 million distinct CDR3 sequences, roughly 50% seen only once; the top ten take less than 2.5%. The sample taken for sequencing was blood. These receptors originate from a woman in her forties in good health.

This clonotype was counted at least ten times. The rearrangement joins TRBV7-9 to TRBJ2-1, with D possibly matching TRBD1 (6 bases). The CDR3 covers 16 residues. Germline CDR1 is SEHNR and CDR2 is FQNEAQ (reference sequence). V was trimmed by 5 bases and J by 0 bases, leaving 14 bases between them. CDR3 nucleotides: TGTGCCAGCAGCCAACCCACGACAGGCTCCTACAATGAGCAGTTCTTC. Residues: CASSQPTTGSYNEQFF.

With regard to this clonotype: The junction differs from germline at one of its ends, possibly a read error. In DNA form, the CDR3 reads TGCGCCAGCGGCCAAGATCCACCTATGGGCGGGAACACAGATACGCAGTATTTT. Protein sequence: CASGQDPPMGGNTDTQYF. The V call is TRBV4-1, the J call TRBJ2-3; perhaps TRBD2 as D (6 bases). Germline V lookup: CDR1 MGHRA, CDR2 YSYEKL. This CDR3 region has 18 residues.

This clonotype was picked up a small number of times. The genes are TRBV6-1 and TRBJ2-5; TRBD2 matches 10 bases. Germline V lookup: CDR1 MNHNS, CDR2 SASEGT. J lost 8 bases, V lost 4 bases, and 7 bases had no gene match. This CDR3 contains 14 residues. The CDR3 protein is CASSVGTSAGTQYF. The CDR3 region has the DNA TGTGCCAGCAGTGTAGGGACTAGCGCCGGTACCCAGTACTTC.

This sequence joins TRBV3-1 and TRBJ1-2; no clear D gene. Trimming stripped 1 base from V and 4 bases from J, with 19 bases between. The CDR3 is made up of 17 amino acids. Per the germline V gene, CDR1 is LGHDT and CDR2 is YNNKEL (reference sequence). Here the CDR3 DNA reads TGTGCCAGCAGCCAAGTCGCGTCGGCCAGTTCTAGCTATGGCTACACCTTC. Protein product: CASSQVASASSSYGYTF. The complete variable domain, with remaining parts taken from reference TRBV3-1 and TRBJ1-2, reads DTAVSQTPKYLVTQMGNDKSIKCEQNLGHDTMYWYKQDSKKFLKIMFSYNNKELIINETVPNRFSPKSPDKAHLNLHINSLELGDSAVYFCASSQVASASSSYGYTFGSGTRLTVV.

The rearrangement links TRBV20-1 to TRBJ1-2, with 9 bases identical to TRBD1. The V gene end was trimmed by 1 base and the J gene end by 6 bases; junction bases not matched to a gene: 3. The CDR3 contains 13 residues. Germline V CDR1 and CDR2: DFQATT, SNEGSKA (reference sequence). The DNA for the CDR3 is TGCAGTGCTAGAGGGACAGGGGACCATGGCTACACCTTC. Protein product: CSARGTGDHGYTF.

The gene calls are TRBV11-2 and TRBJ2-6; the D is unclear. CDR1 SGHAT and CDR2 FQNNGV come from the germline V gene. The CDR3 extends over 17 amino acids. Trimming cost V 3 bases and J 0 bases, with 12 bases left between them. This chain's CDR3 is CASSLPKISSGANVLTF. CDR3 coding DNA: TGTGCCAGCAGCTTGCCGAAGATCAGCTCTGGGGCCAACGTCCTGACTTTC.

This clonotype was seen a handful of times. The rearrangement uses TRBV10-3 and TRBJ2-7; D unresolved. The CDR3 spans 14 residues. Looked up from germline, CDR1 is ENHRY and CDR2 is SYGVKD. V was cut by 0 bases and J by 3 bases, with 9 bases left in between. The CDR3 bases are TGTGCCATCAGTGAGTCTTACCGTCACTACGAGCAGTACTTC. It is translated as CAISESYRHYEQYF.

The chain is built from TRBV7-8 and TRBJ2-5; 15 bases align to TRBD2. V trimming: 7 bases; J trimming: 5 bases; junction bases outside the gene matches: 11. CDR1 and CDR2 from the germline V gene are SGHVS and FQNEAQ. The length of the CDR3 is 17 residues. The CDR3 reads CASIKLTGTSGGETQYF. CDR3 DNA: TGTGCCAGCATTAAACTGACTGGGACTAGCGGGGGGGAGACCCAGTACTTC.

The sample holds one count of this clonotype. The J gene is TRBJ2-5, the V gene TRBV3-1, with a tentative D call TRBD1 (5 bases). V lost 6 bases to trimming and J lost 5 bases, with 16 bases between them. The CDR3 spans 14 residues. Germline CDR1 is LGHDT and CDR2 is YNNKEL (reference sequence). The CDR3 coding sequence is TGTGCCAGCAGTGACAGAGCCTTAGGGGAGACCCAGTACTTC. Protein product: CASSDRALGETQYF.

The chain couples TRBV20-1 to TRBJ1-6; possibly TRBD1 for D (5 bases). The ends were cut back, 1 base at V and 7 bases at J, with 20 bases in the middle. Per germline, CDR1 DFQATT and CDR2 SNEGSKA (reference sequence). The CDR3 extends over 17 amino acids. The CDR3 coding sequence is TGCAGTGCTAGAGGCCCCCAATTGACAGCTCTAAATTCACCCCTCCACTTT. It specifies CSARGPQLTALNSPLHF.

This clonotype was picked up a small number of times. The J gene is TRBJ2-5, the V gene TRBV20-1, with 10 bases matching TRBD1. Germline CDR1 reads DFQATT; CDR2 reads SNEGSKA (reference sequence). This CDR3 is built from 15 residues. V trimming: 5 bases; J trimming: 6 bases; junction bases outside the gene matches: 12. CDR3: CSADPFGTGVQTQYF. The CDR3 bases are TGCAGTGCTGACCCGTTCGGGACAGGGGTTCAGACCCAGTACTTC.

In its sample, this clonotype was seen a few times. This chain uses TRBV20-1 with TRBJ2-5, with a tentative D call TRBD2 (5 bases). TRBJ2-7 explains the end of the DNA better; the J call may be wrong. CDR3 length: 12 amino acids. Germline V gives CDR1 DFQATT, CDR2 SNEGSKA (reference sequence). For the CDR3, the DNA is TGCAGTGCTAGAGACGGGGTCTACGAGCAGTACTTC. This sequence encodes CSARDGVYEQYF.

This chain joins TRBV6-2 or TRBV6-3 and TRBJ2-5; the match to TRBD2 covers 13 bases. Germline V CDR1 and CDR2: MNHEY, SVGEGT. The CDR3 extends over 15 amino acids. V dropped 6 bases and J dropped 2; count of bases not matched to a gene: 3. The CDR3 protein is CASRTSGGIQETQYF. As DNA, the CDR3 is TGTGCCAGCAGGACTAGCGGGGGGATACAAGAGACCCAGTACTTC.

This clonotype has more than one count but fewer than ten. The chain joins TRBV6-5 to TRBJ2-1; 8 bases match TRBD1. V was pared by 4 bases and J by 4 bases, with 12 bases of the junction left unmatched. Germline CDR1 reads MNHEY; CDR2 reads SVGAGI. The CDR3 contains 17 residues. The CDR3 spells CASSSTPGGRGYNEQFF. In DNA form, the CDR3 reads TGTGCCAGCAGTTCAACTCCAGGGGGCAGGGGGTACAATGAGCAGTTCTTC.

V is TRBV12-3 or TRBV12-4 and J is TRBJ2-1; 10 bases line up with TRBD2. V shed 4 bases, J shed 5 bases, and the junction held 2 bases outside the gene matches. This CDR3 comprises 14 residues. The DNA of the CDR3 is TGTGCCAGCAGTTCAGCGGGGGGGCACAATGAGCAGTTCTTC. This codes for CASSSAGGHNEQFF.

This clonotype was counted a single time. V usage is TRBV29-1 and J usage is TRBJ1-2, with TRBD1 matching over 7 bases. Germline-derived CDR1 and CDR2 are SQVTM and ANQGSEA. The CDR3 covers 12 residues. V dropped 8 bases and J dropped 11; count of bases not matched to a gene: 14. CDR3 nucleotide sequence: TGCAGCCAGGGGGGAGGTTCTAGAGGGTACACCTTC. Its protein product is CSQGGGSRGYTF.

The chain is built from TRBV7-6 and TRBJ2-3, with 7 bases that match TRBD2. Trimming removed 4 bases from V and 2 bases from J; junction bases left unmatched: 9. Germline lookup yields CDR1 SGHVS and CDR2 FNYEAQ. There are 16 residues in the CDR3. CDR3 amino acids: CASSSTAGVYTDTQYF. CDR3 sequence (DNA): TGTGCCAGCAGCTCGACGGCGGGGGTCTACACAGATACGCAGTATTTT.

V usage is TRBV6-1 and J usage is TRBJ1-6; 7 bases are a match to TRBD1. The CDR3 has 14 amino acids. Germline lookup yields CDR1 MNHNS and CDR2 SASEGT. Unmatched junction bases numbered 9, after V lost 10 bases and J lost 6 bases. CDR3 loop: CATSRDSGNSPLHF. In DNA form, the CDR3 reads TGTGCCACTTCAAGGGACAGCGGTAATTCACCCCTCCACTTT.

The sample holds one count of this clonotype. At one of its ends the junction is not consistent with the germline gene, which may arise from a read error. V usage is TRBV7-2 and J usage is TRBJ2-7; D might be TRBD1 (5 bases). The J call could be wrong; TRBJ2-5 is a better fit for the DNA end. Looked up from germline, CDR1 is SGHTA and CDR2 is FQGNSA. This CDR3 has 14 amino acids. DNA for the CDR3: TGTGCCAACAGCTTAACAGGCGGTGGGGAGACCCAGTACTTC. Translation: CANSLTGGGETQYF.

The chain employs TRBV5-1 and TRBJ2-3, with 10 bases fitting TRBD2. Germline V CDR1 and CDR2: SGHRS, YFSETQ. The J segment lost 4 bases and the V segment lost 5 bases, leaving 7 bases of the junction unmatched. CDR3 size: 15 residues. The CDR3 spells CASRLGTSEADTQYF. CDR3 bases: TGCGCCAGCAGGCTCGGGACTAGCGAGGCAGATACGCAGTATTTT.

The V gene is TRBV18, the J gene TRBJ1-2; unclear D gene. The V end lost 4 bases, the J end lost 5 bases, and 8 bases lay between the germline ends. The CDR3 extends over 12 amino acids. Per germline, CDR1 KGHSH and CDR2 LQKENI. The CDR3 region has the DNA TGTGCCAGCTCACGATCGAGTTATGGCTACACCTTC. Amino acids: CASSRSSYGYTF. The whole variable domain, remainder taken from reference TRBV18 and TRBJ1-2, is NAGVMQNPRHLVRRRGQEARLRCSPMKGHSHVYWYRQLPEEGLKFMVYLQKENIIDESGMPKERFSAEFPKEGPSILRIQQVVRGDSAAYFCASSRSSYGYTFGSGTRLTVV.

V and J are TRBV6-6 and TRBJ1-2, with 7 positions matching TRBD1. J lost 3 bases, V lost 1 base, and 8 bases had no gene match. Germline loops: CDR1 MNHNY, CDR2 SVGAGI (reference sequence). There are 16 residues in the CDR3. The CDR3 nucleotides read TGTGCCAGCAGTTACTTGGGCAGGGGGAAGGACTATGGCTACACCTTC. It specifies CASSYLGRGKDYGYTF.

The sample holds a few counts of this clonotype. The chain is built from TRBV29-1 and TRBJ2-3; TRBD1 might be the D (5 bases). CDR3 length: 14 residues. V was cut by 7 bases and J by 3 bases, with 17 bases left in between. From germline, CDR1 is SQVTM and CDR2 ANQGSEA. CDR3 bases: TGCAGCGCTGAGAAGGGGAAAGGTACAGATACGCAGTATTTT. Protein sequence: CSAEKGKGTDTQYF.

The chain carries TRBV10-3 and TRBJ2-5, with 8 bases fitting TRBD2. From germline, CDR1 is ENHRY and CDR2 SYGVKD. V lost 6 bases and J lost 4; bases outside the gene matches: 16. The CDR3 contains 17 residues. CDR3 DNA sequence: TGTGCCATCAGGGGCCACCAGCAAGCGGGGGAGAGAGAGACCCAGTACTTC. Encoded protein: CAIRGHQQAGERETQYF.

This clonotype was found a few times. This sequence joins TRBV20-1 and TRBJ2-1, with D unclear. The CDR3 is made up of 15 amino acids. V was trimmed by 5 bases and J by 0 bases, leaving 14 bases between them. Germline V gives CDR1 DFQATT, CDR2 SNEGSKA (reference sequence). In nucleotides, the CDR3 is TGCAGTGCTCCCAGTTTTTACAGCTCCTACAATGAGCAGTTCTTC. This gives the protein CSAPSFYSSYNEQFF.